The entry that follows covers one TCR beta chain sequence. This sample stems from a study of blood T cell repertoires in COVID-19. There are 15 residues in the CDR3. V lost 0 bases to trimming and J lost 3 bases; unmatched junction nucleotides: 4. Germline values: CDR1 SEHNR, CDR2 FQNEAQ (reference sequence). Donors in Cohort 3 who had recovered were those with two negative PCRs, healthcare professional clearance, or resolution of their symptoms. Libraries were prepared by immunoSEQ multiplex PCR; TCRdb keeps only in-frame clonotypes and omits some of them. Among 350,000 to 450,000 clones listed, nearly 90% were seen once.

The TCR comes from a woman aged 30 to 39 who had recovered from COVID-19. Sample: PBMCs or T cells enriched from blood (not recorded which). The chain joins TRBV7-9 to TRBJ2-7; 8 bases agree with TRBD1. The CDR3 spells CASSLAAGGLYEQYF. The CDR3 coding sequence is TGTGCCAGCAGCTTAGCGGCAGGGGGCCTCTACGAGCAGTACTTC.